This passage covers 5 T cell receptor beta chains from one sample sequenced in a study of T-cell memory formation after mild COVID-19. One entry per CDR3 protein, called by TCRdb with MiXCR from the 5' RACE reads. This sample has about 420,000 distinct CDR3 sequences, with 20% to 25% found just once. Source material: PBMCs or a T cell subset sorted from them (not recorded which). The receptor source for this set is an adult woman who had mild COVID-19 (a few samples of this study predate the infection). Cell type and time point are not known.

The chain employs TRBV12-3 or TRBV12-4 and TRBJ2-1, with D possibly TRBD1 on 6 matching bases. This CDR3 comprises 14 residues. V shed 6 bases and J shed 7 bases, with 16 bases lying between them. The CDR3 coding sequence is TGTGCCAGCAGCCCTTACGGACAGCATAATGAGCAGTTCTTC. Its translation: CASSPYGQHNEQFF.

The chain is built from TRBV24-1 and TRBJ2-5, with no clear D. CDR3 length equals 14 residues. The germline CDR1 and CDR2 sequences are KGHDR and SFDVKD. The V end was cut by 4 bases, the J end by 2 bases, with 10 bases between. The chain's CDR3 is CATSEPGGQETQYF. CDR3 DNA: TGTGCCACCAGTGAGCCAGGTGGACAAGAGACCCAGTACTTC.

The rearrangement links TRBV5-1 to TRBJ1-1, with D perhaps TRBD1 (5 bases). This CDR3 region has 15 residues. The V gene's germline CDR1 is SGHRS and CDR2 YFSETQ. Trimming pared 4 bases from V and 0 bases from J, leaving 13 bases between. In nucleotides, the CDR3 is TGCGCCAGCAGCCACGGAGGGGTGATGAACACTGAAGCTTTCTTT. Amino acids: CASSHGGVMNTEAFF. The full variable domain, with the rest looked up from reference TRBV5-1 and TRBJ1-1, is KAGVTQTPRYLIKTRGQQVTLSCSPISGHRSVSWYQQTPGQGLQFLFEYFSETQRNKGNFPGRFSGRQFSNSRSEMNVSTLELGDSALYLCASSHGGVMNTEAFFGQGTRLTVV.

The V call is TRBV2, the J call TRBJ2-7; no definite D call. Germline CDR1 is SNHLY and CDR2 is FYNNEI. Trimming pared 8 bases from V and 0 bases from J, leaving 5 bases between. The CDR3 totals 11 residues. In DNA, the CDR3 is TGTGCCAGCGGAGCCTCCTACGAGCAGTACTTC. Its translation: CASGASYEQYF.

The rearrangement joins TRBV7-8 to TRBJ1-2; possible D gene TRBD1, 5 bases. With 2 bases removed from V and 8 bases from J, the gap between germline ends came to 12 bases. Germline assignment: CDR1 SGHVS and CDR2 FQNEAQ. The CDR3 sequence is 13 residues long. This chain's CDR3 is CASSLRGVKGYTF. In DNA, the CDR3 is TGTGCCAGCAGCTTAAGGGGCGTGAAAGGCTACACCTTC.